This entry lists 12 T cell receptor beta chains sequenced from one sample in a study of blood T cells in healthy people across ages. Primed by a sample-barcoded 5' primer and a J-beta primer mix, a second PCR proceeded for 7 to 11 cycles. TCRdb used MiXCR to reprocess the 5' RACE reads, holding one entry per CDR3 protein. This sample has 550,000 to 700,000 distinct CDR3 sequences, with 27% found just once. The sequenced sample consisted of blood. These receptors came from a woman between 65 and 79 years old in good health.

The chain combines TRBV9 with TRBJ2-1; 8 bases align to TRBD2. The length of the CDR3 is 14 residues. The J segment lost 8 bases and the V segment lost 4 bases, leaving 8 bases of the junction unmatched. The germline V gene has CDR1 SGDLS and CDR2 YYNGEE. CDR3 in amino acids: CASSSGLVQHEQFF. DNA of the CDR3: TGTGCCAGCAGCTCGGGACTAGTTCAGCATGAGCAGTTCTTC.

The rearrangement links TRBV7-3 to TRBJ2-3; TRBD1 aligns across 7 bases. After removal of 4 bases from V and 9 bases from J, the junction contained 10 bases not matched to a gene. CDR1 and CDR2 (germline): SGHTA, FQGTGA. The CDR3 consists of 14 residues. CDR3 region: CASSSAGQAGTQYF. The CDR3 nucleotides read TGTGCCAGCAGCTCTGCTGGACAGGCGGGCACGCAGTATTTT. Complete variable domain (other parts from reference TRBV7-3 and TRBJ2-3): GAGVSQTPSNKVTEKGKYVELRCDPISGHTALYWYRQSLGQGPEFLIYFQGTGAADDSGLPNDRFFAVRPEGSVSTLKIQRTERGDSAVYLCASSSAGQAGTQYFGPGTRLTVL.

The genes are TRBV5-4 and TRBJ2-3; 7 bases agree with TRBD1. The J segment lost 2 bases and the V segment lost 3 bases, leaving 6 bases of the junction unmatched. Germline V lookup: CDR1 SGHNT, CDR2 YYREEE (reference sequence). The CDR3 is made up of 15 amino acids. The CDR3 spells CASSSPDRTTDTQYF. CDR3 in DNA: TGTGCCAGCAGCTCTCCGGACAGGACCACAGATACGCAGTATTTT.

J is TRBJ1-2 and V is TRBV20-1; D ambiguous. Germline assignment: CDR1 DFQATT and CDR2 SNEGSKA (reference sequence). V lost 0 bases and J lost 5, with 10 bases in between. The CDR3 runs to 13 residues. CDR3 in DNA: TGCAGTGCTAGAGATCAAGTTTCATATGGCTACACCTTC. Its protein is CSARDQVSYGYTF.

This clonotype was detected a few times. The J gene is TRBJ1-2, the V gene TRBV29-1; unclear D gene. This CDR3 has 15 residues. Trimming left V 4 bases short and J 2 bases short, with 17 bases between. CDR1 SQVTM and CDR2 ANQGSEA come from the germline V gene. In DNA, the CDR3 is TGCAGCGTTGGGAATTCGGCAAAACCCAACTATGGCTACACCTTC. Protein product: CSVGNSAKPNYGYTF.

The gene calls are TRBV7-2 and TRBJ2-3; TRBD2 agrees at 13 bases. The CDR3 extends over 17 amino acids. Germline CDR1 reads SGHTA; CDR2 reads FQGNSA. Germline trimming cut 1 base from V and 3 bases from J; bases unmatched to any gene: 4. In DNA form, the CDR3 reads TGTGCCAGCAGCTTAGTAGGGACTAGCGGGGTTACAGATACGCAGTATTTT. Its protein is CASSLVGTSGVTDTQYF.

CDR3 protein: CASSLGRVGGYTF. The CDR3 DNA follows: TGTGCCAGCAGCTTAGGCAGGGTAGGAGGCTACACCTTC. This chain joins TRBV7-2 and TRBJ1-2; TRBD1 might be the D (5 bases). Germline CDR1 is SGHTA and CDR2 is FQGNSA. V lost 1 base and J 8 bases, leaving 11 bases between the germline ends. This CDR3 has 13 amino acids.

The CDR3 sequence: CASSLIGGETQYF. The CDR3 DNA is TGCGCCAGCAGCTTGATAGGGGGAGAGACCCAGTACTTC. The genes are TRBV5-1 and TRBJ2-5, with D tentatively TRBD1 (6 bases). CDR1 and CDR2 from the germline V gene are SGHRS and YFSETQ. CDR3 length: 13 residues. V was pared by 1 base and J by 4 bases, with 8 bases between.

The chain uses TRBV18 and TRBJ1-2; 10 nucleotides line up with TRBD1. J lost 3 bases, V lost 2 bases, and 3 bases had no gene match. The germline V gene encodes CDR1 KGHSH and CDR2 LQKENI. The CDR3 covers 15 residues. For the CDR3, the DNA is TGTGCCAGCTCACCATGGGGGACAGGGGACTATGGCTACACCTTC. Its translation is CASSPWGTGDYGYTF.

CDR3 residues: CASSLWSKEGIDGYTF. The DNA of the CDR3 is TGTGCCAGCAGTTTATGGAGCAAGGAGGGAATCGATGGCTACACCTTC. The chain has TRBV28 and TRBJ1-2; D is ambiguous. The germline CDR1 and CDR2 sequences are MDHEN and SYDVKM. There are 16 residues in the CDR3. V lost 0 bases and J lost 6, with 17 bases in between.

This clonotype was observed a handful of times. This rearrangement joins TRBV7-8 to TRBJ1-4; 7 positions match TRBD1. Unmatched junction bases numbered 8, after V lost 5 bases and J lost 11 bases. Germline assignment: CDR1 SGHVS and CDR2 FQNEAQ. The CDR3 runs to 13 residues. The CDR3 protein is CASSPGGTSKLFF. DNA for the CDR3: TGTGCCAGCAGCCCAGGGGGGACCTCCAAACTGTTTTTT. The entire variable domain, with the rest obtained from reference TRBV7-8 and TRBJ1-4, is as follows: GAGVSQSPRYKVAKRGQDVALRCDPISGHVSLFWYQQALGQGPEFLTYFQNEAQLDKSGLPSDRFFAERPEGSVSTLKIQRTQQEDSAVYLCASSPGGTSKLFFGSGTQLSVL.

The J gene is TRBJ2-1, the V gene TRBV7-6, with 14 bases aligning to TRBD2. Germline V gene data show CDR1 as SGHVS and CDR2 as FNYEAQ. The ends lost 5 bases at V and 0 bases at J; junction bases unmatched: 9. The CDR3 has 19 residues. The CDR3 region has the DNA TGTGCCAGCAGCCCGGGGGGACTAGCGGGGGCCCTCTCCTACAATGAGCAGTTCTTC. Amino acids: CASSPGGLAGALSYNEQFF.